The T cell receptor beta chain under discussion was sequenced for a study of tumor and adjacent non-tumor tissue in lung cancer. This sample's RNA came from whole unsorted tissue. This non-tumor lung sample came from over 3 cm beyond the tumor edge. Three rounds of nested PCR, following a modified ARM-PCR protocol, produced the TCRbeta library. Each CDR3 protein is one row after TCRdb ran MiXCR on the multiplex PCR reads. The sample has some 66,000 distinct CDR3 sequences; over 60% are singletons. Turning to this clonotype: The antigen remains undetermined. The junction does not match germline at one end; this may be a read error.

Germline loops: CDR1 MNHNS, CDR2 SASEGT. The CDR3 runs 13 residues. General study points: In normal lung, the top 100 clones were significantly more dominant than in tumor.

Sequencing was carried out using distant non-tumor lung tissue. The chain carries TRBV6-1 and TRBJ1-1; no definite D call. This sequence was found in an older man with non-small cell lung cancer. CDR3 nucleotides: TGTGCCCACGGTGGTGGGGTTGGCACTGGAGCTTTCTTT. This translates into CAHGGGVGTGAFF.